This T cell receptor beta chain was sequenced for a study of long-term antiretroviral therapy in people with HIV. For this clone: Antigen unknown.

Study-wide results and caveats: Clones showing expansion before ART dominated the repertoire at all time points.

Version v3.0 of the immunoSEQ assay was performed at survey level. Libraries were prepared by immunoSEQ multiplex PCR; TCRdb keeps only in-frame clonotypes and omits some of them. The profile shows 20,000 or so clones, 87% of them singletons. The sequenced sample was unsorted PBMCs, obtained 1.8 years before starting antiretroviral therapy. This TCR was sampled from a man between 50 and 59 years old with HIV.

The CDR3, as DNA: TGTGCCTGGAGTGCCCAGGCCGGGGCCGTCAACGAGCAGTACTTC. Encoded protein: CAWSAQAGAVNEQYF. The chain has TRBV30 and TRBJ2-7; D could derive from TRBD1 or TRBD2 (5 bases each). Germline V gene sequence: CDR1 GTSNPN, CDR2 SVGIG (reference sequence). V gave up 1 base and J gave up 5 bases, with 18 bases separating them. CDR3 length: 15 residues.